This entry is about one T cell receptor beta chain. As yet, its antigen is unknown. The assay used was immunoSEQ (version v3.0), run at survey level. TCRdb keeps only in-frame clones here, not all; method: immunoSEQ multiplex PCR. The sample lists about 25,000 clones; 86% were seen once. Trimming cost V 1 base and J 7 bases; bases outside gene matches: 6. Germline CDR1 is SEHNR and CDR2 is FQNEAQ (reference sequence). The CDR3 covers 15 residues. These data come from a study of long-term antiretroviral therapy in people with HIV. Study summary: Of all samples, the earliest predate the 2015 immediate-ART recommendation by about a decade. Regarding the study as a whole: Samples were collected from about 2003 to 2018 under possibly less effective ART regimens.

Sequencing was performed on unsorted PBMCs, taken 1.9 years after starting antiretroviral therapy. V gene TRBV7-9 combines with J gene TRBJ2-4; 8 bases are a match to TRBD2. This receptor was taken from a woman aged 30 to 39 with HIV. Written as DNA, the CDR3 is TGTGCCAGCAGCTTAGGGGCCGGGGGGGTCAACATTCAGTACTTC. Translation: CASSLGAGGVNIQYF.